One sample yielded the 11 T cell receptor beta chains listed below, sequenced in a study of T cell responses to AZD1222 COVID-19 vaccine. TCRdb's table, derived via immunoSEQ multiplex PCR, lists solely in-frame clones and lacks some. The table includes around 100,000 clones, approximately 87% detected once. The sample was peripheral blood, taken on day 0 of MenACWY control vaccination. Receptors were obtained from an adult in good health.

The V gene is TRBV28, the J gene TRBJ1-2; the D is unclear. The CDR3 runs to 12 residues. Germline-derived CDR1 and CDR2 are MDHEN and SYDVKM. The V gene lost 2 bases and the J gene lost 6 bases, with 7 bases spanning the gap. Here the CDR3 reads CASSLNLDGYTF. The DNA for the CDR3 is TGTGCCAGCAGTTTAAACCTCGATGGCTACACCTTC.

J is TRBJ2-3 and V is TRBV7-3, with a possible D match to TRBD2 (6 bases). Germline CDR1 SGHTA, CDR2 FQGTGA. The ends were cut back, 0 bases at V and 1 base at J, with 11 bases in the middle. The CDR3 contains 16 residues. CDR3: CASSLTRGFGTDTQYF. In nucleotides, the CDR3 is TGTGCCAGCAGCTTAACGCGGGGTTTTGGCACAGATACGCAGTATTTT.

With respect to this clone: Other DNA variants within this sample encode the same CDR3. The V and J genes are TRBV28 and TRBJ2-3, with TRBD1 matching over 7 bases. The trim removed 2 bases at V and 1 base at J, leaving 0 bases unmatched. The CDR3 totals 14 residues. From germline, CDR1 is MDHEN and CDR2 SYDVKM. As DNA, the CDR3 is TGTGCCAGCAGTTTAACAGGGGGCACAGATACGCAGTATTTT. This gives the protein CASSLTGGTDTQYF.

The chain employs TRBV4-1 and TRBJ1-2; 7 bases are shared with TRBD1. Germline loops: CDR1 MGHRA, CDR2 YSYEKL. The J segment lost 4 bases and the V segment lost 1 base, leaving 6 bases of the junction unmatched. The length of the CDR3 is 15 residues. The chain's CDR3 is CASSQGTDRRYGYTF. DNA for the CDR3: TGCGCCAGCAGCCAAGGAACGGACAGGCGCTATGGCTACACCTTC.

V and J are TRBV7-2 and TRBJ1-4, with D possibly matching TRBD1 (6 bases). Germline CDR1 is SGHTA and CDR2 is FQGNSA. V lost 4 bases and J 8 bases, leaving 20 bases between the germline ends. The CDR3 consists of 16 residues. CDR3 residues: CASSSGGSGPWEKLFF. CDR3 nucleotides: TGTGCCAGCAGCTCCGGGGGCTCAGGGCCATGGGAAAAACTGTTTTTT.

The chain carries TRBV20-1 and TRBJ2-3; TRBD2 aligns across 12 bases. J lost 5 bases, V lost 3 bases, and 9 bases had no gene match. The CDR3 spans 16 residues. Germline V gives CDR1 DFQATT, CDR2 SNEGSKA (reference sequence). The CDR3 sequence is CSASSTSGGMGDTQYF. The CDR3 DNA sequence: TGCAGTGCTAGTTCGACTAGCGGGGGCATGGGAGATACGCAGTATTTT.

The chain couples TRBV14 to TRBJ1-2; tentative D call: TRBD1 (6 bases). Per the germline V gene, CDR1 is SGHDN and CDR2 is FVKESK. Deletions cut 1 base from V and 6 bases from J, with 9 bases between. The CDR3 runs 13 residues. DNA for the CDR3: TGTGCCAGCAGCCAAGGAAGGGGGGATGGCTACACCTTC. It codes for CASSQGRGDGYTF.

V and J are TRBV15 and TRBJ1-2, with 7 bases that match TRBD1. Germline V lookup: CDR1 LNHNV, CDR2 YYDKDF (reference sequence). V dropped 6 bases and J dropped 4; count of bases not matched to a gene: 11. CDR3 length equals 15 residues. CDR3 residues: CATRQGQRIAYGYTF. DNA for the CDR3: TGTGCCACCAGGCAGGGACAGCGTATAGCCTATGGCTACACCTTC.

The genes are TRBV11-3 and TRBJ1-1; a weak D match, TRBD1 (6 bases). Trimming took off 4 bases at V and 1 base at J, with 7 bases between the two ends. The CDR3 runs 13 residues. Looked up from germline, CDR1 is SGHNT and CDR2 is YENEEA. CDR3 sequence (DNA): TGTGCCAGCAGCTGGACAGCGAACACTGAAGCTTTCTTT. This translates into CASSWTANTEAFF.

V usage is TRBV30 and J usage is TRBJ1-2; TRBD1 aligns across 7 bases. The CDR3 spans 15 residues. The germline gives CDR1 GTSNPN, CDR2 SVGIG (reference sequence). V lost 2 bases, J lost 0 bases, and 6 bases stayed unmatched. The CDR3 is CAWSMGTEANYGYTF. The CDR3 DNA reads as TGTGCCTGGAGTATGGGGACAGAAGCTAACTATGGCTACACCTTC. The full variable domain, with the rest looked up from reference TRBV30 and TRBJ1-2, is SQTIHQWPATLVQPVGSPLSLECTVEGTSNPNLYWYRQAAGRGLQLLFYSVGIGQISSEVPQNLSASRPQDRQFILSSKKLLLSDSGFYLCAWSMGTEANYGYTFGSGTRLTVV.

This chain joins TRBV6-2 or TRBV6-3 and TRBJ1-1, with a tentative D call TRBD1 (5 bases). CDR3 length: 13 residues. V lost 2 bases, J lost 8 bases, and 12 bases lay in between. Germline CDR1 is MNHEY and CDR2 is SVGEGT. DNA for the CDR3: TGTGCCAGCAGTTACCCCCAGGGACCCGAAGCTTTCTTT. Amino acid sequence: CASSYPQGPEAFF.